Below, 9 T cell receptor beta chains from the same sample are listed, as sequenced in a study of blood T cell repertoires in COVID-19. Profiling relied on immunoSEQ multiplex PCR, and the TCRdb table lists in-frame clones only, not all of them. Of about 150,000 clones listed, around 89% are singletons. Material: peripheral blood. These receptors were taken from a human donor with COVID-19, enrolled during active disease. The donor label of this sample is uncertain.

The chain joins TRBV24-1 to TRBJ1-2; 10 nucleotides match TRBD1. The junction had 6 bases not matched to a gene; V was cut back by 5 bases and J by 4 bases. Germline CDR1 and CDR2: KGHDR and SFDVKD. The CDR3 runs to 15 residues. In DNA form, the CDR3 reads TGTGCCACCAGTGGGCCGGGACAGGGGAGCTATGGCTACACCTTC. It codes for CATSGPGQGSYGYTF.

The chain employs TRBV5-1 and TRBJ2-6; no reliable D call. V was pared by 4 bases and J by 0 bases, with 5 bases between. The CDR3 has 14 residues. CDR1 and CDR2 from the germline V gene are SGHRS and YFSETQ. Here the CDR3 DNA reads TGCGCCAGCAGCCTGAGCTCTGGGGCCAACGTCCTGACTTTC. Encoded protein: CASSLSSGANVLTF.

The chain carries TRBV6-2 or TRBV6-3 and TRBJ2-7, with a possible D match to TRBD1 (5 bases). The ends were cut back, 5 bases at V and 5 bases at J, with 10 bases in the middle. Looked up from germline, CDR1 is MNHEY and CDR2 is SVGEGT. CDR3 length: 12 amino acids. CDR3 nucleotide sequence: TGTGCCAGCAGTCAGGGTTTCCACGAGCAGTACTTC. This encodes CASSQGFHEQYF.

There are a few counts of this clone. This chain links TRBV6-5 with TRBJ1-1; D may be TRBD1 (5 bases). Germline-derived CDR1 and CDR2 are MNHEY and SVGAGI. The length of the CDR3 is 15 residues. The V end lost 0 bases, the J end lost 2 bases, and 10 bases lay between the germline ends. CDR3 amino acids: CASSYSIGGNTEAFF. The CDR3 DNA reads as TGTGCCAGCAGTTACTCGATCGGGGGAAACACTGAAGCTTTCTTT.

J is TRBJ2-2 and V is TRBV3-1 (or the pseudogene TRBV3-2); 7 positions match TRBD2. The CDR3 is 16 residues long. Germline assignment: CDR1 LGHDT and CDR2 YNNKEL (reference sequence). Trimming removed 2 bases from V and 7 bases from J; junction bases left unmatched: 10. CDR3 sequence (DNA): TGTGCCAGCAGCCAAATGGAGACTAGCAATAACGGGGAGCTGTTTTTT. This codes for CASSQMETSNNGELFF.

The rearrangement uses TRBV12-3 or TRBV12-4 and TRBJ1-2; D gene ambiguous. This CDR3 is built from 12 residues. V was shortened by 7 bases and J by 4 bases, with 10 bases between the two germline ends. Here the CDR3 reads CASTPEGYGYTF. CDR3 DNA sequence: TGTGCCAGCACCCCGGAGGGCTATGGCTACACCTTC.

The chain joins TRBV6-5 to TRBJ2-1, with D tentatively TRBD1 (5 bases). V lost 6 bases and J 7 bases, leaving 13 bases between the germline ends. This CDR3 spans 13 amino acids. CDR1 and CDR2 (germline): MNHEY, SVGAGI. This CDR3 is CASSYEYRNEQFF. In nucleotides, the CDR3 is TGTGCCAGCAGCTACGAATACAGGAATGAGCAGTTCTTC.

V and J are TRBV7-2 and TRBJ2-5, with 7 bases fitting TRBD1. This CDR3 has 13 residues. CDR1 is SGHTA, CDR2 FQGNSA, per germline. V dropped 0 bases and J dropped 5; count of bases not matched to a gene: 0. CDR3 sequence (DNA): TGTGCCAGCAGCTTAGCCAGGGGGGAGACCCAGTACTTC. It encodes CASSLARGETQYF. Drawing the rest from reference TRBV7-2 and TRBJ2-5, the complete variable domain is GAGVSQSPSNKVTEKGKDVELRCDPISGHTALYWYRQSLGQGLEFLIYFQGNSAPDKSGLPSDRFSAERTGGSVSTLTIQRTQQEDSAVYLCASSLARGETQYFGPGTRLLVL.

The rearrangement links TRBV19 to TRBJ1-2; D may be TRBD1 (6 bases). The CDR3 length is 12 residues. V was shortened by 10 bases and J by 3 bases, with 12 bases between the two germline ends. The germline V gene has CDR1 LNHDA and CDR2 SQIVND (reference sequence). The CDR3 sequence is CATEGDHYGYTF. In DNA form, the CDR3 reads TGTGCCACCGAGGGGGACCACTATGGCTACACCTTC.